These T cell receptor beta chains were read from a single sample in a study of high-grade serous ovarian cancer treatment subgroups. The protocol was immunoSEQ multiplex PCR, while the TCRdb copy is restricted to in-frame clones and leaves out a portion. The table lists 930 or so clones, 60% to 75% of them singletons. Sequences were obtained from tumor tissue. The receptors originated from a human donor with high-grade serous ovarian cancer. Both conserved end residues are part of each CDR3. A D gene is named only where the DNA matches it firmly. Rows may omit the clone size; those that give it use once, few, many or a size class.

length	V	size	D	J	DNA	CDR3
15	TRBV5-6	once	TRBD1	TRBJ1-3	TGTGCCAGCAGTTCCGGACAGGGCTCGGGTTACACCATATATTTT	CASSSGQGSGYTIYF
12	TRBV29-1	-	TRBD1	TRBJ1-2	TGCAGCGTTGCGGACAGGGGCTATGGCTACACCTTC	CSVADRGYGYTF
15	TRBV19	-	-	TRBJ2-6	TGTGCCAGTAGTATAGGAGACTCTGGGGCCAACGTCCTGACTTTC	CASSIGDSGANVLTF
14	TRBV19	-	TRBD1	TRBJ1-2	TGTGCCAGTAGTCAAAGGACAGGGGGATTGGGCTACACCTTC	CASSQRTGGLGYTF
11	TRBV25-1	once	-	TRBJ2-7	TGTGCCAGCAGTGTCGGGGCCGAGCAGTACTTC	CASSVGAEQYF
15	TRBV15	-	-	TRBJ2-2	TGTGCCACCAGCAGAGGACACGGGGACACCGGGGAGCTGTTTTTT	CATSRGHGDTGELFF
14	TRBV7-9	once	-	TRBJ2-2	TGTGCCAGCAGCTTCGGGTCCATCACCGGGGAGCTGTTTTTT	CASSFGSITGELFF
14	TRBV5-1	-	-	TRBJ1-1	TGCGCCAGCAGCTTAATCGGCGGGGACACTGAAGCTTTCTTT	CASSLIGGDTEAFF
15	TRBV4-3	-	TRBD2	TRBJ2-1	TGCGCCAGCAGCCAAGAGAAGCGGGAGGGCGATGAGCAGTTCTTC	CASSQEKREGDEQFF
11	TRBV30	-	-	TRBJ2-7	TGTGCCTGGGGGACATCTTACGAGCAGTACTTC	CAWGTSYEQYF
12	TRBV11-1	-	-	TRBJ2-5	TGTGCCAGCAGCCTCCGGGGGGAGACCCAGTACTTC	CASSLRGETQYF
15	TRBV19	-	-	TRBJ2-7	TGTGCCAGTAGTATAGATGATTTAGGGGACTACGAGCAGTACTTC	CASSIDDLGDYEQYF
12	TRBV7-3	-	-	TRBJ2-5	TGTGCCAGCAGCCGAGGGGTGGAGACCCAGTACTTC	CASSRGVETQYF
14	TRBV30	-	TRBD2	TRBJ2-7	TGTGCCTGGAGTACCCCGGGAGGGTACTACGAGCAGTACTTC	CAWSTPGGYYEQYF
14	TRBV29-1	-	TRBD2	TRBJ2-1	TGCAGCGGCCAGCGGGACTCCCTTTACAATGAGCAGTTCTTC	CSGQRDSLYNEQFF
15	TRBV7-9	few	TRBD1	TRBJ1-2	TGTGCCAGCAGCTCTCGGGACAGGGGGTTTCGAGGCTACACCTTC	CASSSRDRGFRGYTF
16	TRBV4-1	few	-	TRBJ2-2	TGCGCCAGCAGCCACATCGAGGGGCCTAACACCGGGGAGCTGTTTTTT	CASSHIEGPNTGELFF
16	TRBV15	few	-	TRBJ1-2	TGTGCCACCAGCAGCCTTTCAGGGGTTACGACTGAGGGCTACACCTTC	CATSSLSGVTTEGYTF
16	TRBV14	few	-	TRBJ2-3	TGTGCCAGCAGCTCCCGAACAGGGGGGGACACAGATACGCAGTATTTT	CASSSRTGGDTDTQYF
14	TRBV6-5	-	TRBD1	TRBJ1-5	TGTGCCACATCGTCGGACAGGTACAATCAGCCCCAGCATTTT	CATSSDRYNQPQHF
17	TRBV4-3	-	-	TRBJ1-3	TGCGCCAGCAGCCCGAGGGAGTTCGGGTCAGGTGGAAACACCATATATTTT	CASSPREFGSGGNTIYF
14	TRBV7-9	-	-	TRBJ1-5	TGTGCCAGCAGCCTGGAAGGGGGATCTCTGCCCCAGCATTTT	CASSLEGGSLPQHF
15	TRBV6-4	few	-	TRBJ2-2	TGTGCCAGCAGTGACTCGAACTCCTACACCGGGGAGCTGTTTTTT	CASSDSNSYTGELFF
15	TRBV29-1	-	TRBD2	TRBJ2-5	TGCAGCGTGTATCGTGGGACTAGCATTTCGGAGACCCAGTACTTC	CSVYRGTSISETQYF
13	TRBV5-6	-	-	TRBJ2-6	TGTGCCAGCATCCAAGCCGGGGCCAACGTCCTGACTTTC	CASIQAGANVLTF
12	TRBV7-9	-	-	TRBJ1-5	TGTGCCAGCAGCTTAGGTTCCCAGCCCCAGCATTTT	CASSLGSQPQHF
16	TRBV4-1	-	TRBD2	TRBJ2-1	TGCGCCAGCAGCCAAGATGAACTAGCGGGGGACAATGAGCAGTTCTTC	CASSQDELAGDNEQFF
18	TRBV5-1	-	TRBD2	TRBJ2-7	TGCGCCAGCAGCTTGGAGACTAGCGGAGCCCGAAGCTCCTACGAGCAGTACTTC	CASSLETSGARSSYEQYF
16	TRBV4-3	-	-	TRBJ2-2	TGCGCCAGCAGCCAAGATGAGACCCCGGGCACCGGGGAGCTGTTTTTT	CASSQDETPGTGELFF
14	TRBV15	large	TRBD1	TRBJ1-5	TGTGCCACCAGCCGGACAGGGGCTATGCAGCCCCAGCATTTT	CATSRTGAMQPQHF
17	TRBV5-6	-	-	TRBJ1-2	TGTGCCAGCAGCTTAGGTCAGGGTCGTTCCCCTAACTATGGCTACACCTTC	CASSLGQGRSPNYGYTF
14	TRBV2	few	TRBD1	TRBJ2-1	TGTGCCAGCAGTAGGGACAGCTCCTACAATGAGCAGTTCTTC	CASSRDSSYNEQFF
15	TRBV7-9	-	-	TRBJ1-4	TGTGCCAGCAGCGCAGCTTGGGGGGCGAATGAAAAACTGTTTTTT	CASSAAWGANEKLFF
17	TRBV12-5	few	-	TRBJ2-5	TGTGCTAGTGGTTTGACGGTGGTGTGGCAGCTCCCCGAGACCCAGTACTTC	CASGLTVVWQLPETQYF
15	TRBV9	-	-	TRBJ2-7	TGTGCCAGCAGCGTAACTGGCGATAGATCCTACGAGCAGTACTTC	CASSVTGDRSYEQYF
15	TRBV6-5	-	-	TRBJ1-2	TGTGCCAGCAGCGAAACCATCAGGGCCCCCTATGGCTACACCTTC	CASSETIRAPYGYTF
15	TRBV18	-	-	TRBJ2-6	TGTGCCAGCTCACCAGAGGTTGGTGGGGCCAACGTCCTGACTTTC	CASSPEVGGANVLTF
15	TRBV6-5	-	-	TRBJ2-7	TGTGCCAGCAGTTACTCGAGCGGTAGTCTCTACGAGCAGTACTTC	CASSYSSGSLYEQYF
16	TRBV5-1	-	TRBD2	TRBJ2-2	TGCGCCAGCAGCCCGGTTGGCGGGAGTGTCACCGGGGAGCTGTTTTTT	CASSPVGGSVTGELFF
16	TRBV19	few	-	TRBJ1-1	TGTGCCAGTATGGTTTGGGGGAGGGCACGGAACACTGAAGCTTTCTTT	CASMVWGRARNTEAFF
13	TRBV7-2	-	-	TRBJ1-1	TGTGCCAGCAGCTTAGTAACTAACACTGAAGCTTTCTTT	CASSLVTNTEAFF
14	TRBV11-2	-	-	TRBJ1-5	TGTGCCAGCAGCTCCGGGAACGGCAATCAGCCCCAGCATTTT	CASSSGNGNQPQHF
16	TRBV27	-	-	TRBJ1-2	TGTGCCAGCAGTTCAGTCGACAGCAACATTAACTATGGCTACACCTTC	CASSSVDSNINYGYTF
14	TRBV5-4	-	-	TRBJ2-3	TGTGCCAGCAGCCAGGGGGGGCCCACAGATACGCAGTATTTT	CASSQGGPTDTQYF
12	TRBV19	-	-	TRBJ2-7	TGTGCCAGTAGCTCCCAGGTGGGCGAGCAGTACTTC	CASSSQVGEQYF
13	TRBV19	-	-	TRBJ1-2	TGTGCCAGTAGTACGGACAGAACCTATGGCTACACCTTC	CASSTDRTYGYTF
13	TRBV10-3	-	-	TRBJ1-2	TGTGCCACCGAATCCACACCGCCCTATGGCTACACCTTC	CATESTPPYGYTF
15	TRBV6-5	-	-	TRBJ1-2	TGTGCCAGCAGTTACGGCCGGGGCTCTAACTATGGCTACACCTTC	CASSYGRGSNYGYTF